This entry lists 24 T cell receptor beta chains sequenced from one sample in a study of CD8 T cells in Susac syndrome. With random hexamers, reverse transcription was performed on about 0.5 to 1 ug of RNA. TCRdb re-derived calls from the immunoSEQ multiplex PCR reads in MiXCR, one entry per CDR3 protein. The table lists 150,000 to 200,000 distinct CDR3 sequences, approximately 94% of them singletons. The sample was CD4+ T cells from PBMCs. The source of these receptors is a human donor in good health.

This chain links TRBV6-2 or TRBV6-3 with TRBJ2-3; 7 bases agree with TRBD1. The CDR3 extends over 16 amino acids. CDR1 is MNHEY, CDR2 SVGEGT, per germline. Losses at the gene ends were 5 bases for V and 0 bases for J; bases not matched to a gene: 8. The CDR3 loop is CASSPQGQMSTDTQYF. The CDR3, as DNA: TGTGCCAGCAGTCCCCAGGGACAGATGAGCACAGATACGCAGTATTTT.

This chain uses TRBV3-1 with TRBJ1-2; 8 positions agree with TRBD1. The V gene end was trimmed by 4 bases and the J gene end by 7 bases; junction bases not matched to a gene: 17. Germline lookup yields CDR1 LGHDT and CDR2 YNNKEL (reference sequence). This CDR3 is built from 17 residues. CDR3 sequence reads: CASSPSPRARGQSGYTF. The CDR3 nucleotides read TGTGCCAGCAGCCCGTCACCGCGGGCCAGGGGGCAGAGTGGCTACACCTTC.

The chain joins TRBV7-3 to TRBJ1-1; D gene ambiguous. Germline-derived CDR1 and CDR2 are SGHTA and FQGTGA. The CDR3 length is 14 residues. V lost 4 bases to trimming and J lost 1 base, with 10 bases between them. CDR3 bases: TGTGCCAGCAGCTCGTCGCACGGGAACACTGAAGCTTTCTTT. As protein: CASSSSHGNTEAFF.

V is TRBV9 and J is TRBJ1-3; D is undetermined. The CDR3 runs 17 residues. Per germline, CDR1 SGDLS and CDR2 YYNGEE. V lost 1 base to trimming and J lost 0 bases, with 14 bases between them. The CDR3 nucleotides are TGTGCCAGCAGCGTACAAGGACGTGGGAACTCTGGAAACACCATATATTTT. It is translated as CASSVQGRGNSGNTIYF.

The rearrangement links TRBV28 to TRBJ2-4, with a weak D call TRBD2 (5 bases). Germline V gene data show CDR1 as MDHEN and CDR2 as SYDVKM. This CDR3 has 13 amino acids. V gave up 6 bases and J gave up 5 bases, with 11 bases separating them. This chain's CDR3 is CASSRSAENIQYF. In DNA, the CDR3 is TGTGCCAGCAGCCGTAGCGCCGAAAACATTCAGTACTTC.

J is TRBJ1-3 and V is TRBV5-1, with D maybe TRBD1 (6 bases). The CDR3 is made up of 16 amino acids. CDR1 is SGHRS and CDR2 is YFSETQ in the germline V gene. V shed 3 bases and J shed 0 bases, with 13 bases lying between them. The CDR3 region has the DNA TGCGCCAGCAGCTCGGGACAAACGATCTCTGGAAACACCATATATTTT. It translates to CASSSGQTISGNTIYF.

The chain uses TRBV12-3 or TRBV12-4 and TRBJ1-5; D possibly corresponds to TRBD1 (6 bases). The CDR3 is made up of 14 amino acids. V lost 4 bases, J lost 7 bases, and 14 bases lay in between. The CDR3 loop reads CASSYRGGGQPQHF. CDR3 DNA: TGTGCCAGCAGTTATAGGGGGGGAGGGCAGCCCCAGCATTTT.

This clonotype was recorded once. This chain connects TRBV13 to TRBJ1-6; unclear D gene. CDR3 length: 14 amino acids. Germline CDR1 PRHDT, CDR2 FYEKMQ (reference sequence). The V end was cut by 4 bases, the J end by 5 bases, with 9 bases between. The CDR3 DNA follows: TGTGCCAGCAGCTCGCACACCGATAATTCACCCCTCCACTTT. Its protein is CASSSHTDNSPLHF.

The chain has TRBV12-3 or TRBV12-4 and TRBJ1-1; no reliable D call. The CDR3 loop spans 13 amino acids. V was cut by 6 bases and J by 10 bases, with 18 bases left in between. CDR3 sequence: CASSLSEGGRAFF. The CDR3 nucleotides are TGTGCCAGCAGCCTCTCCGAGGGAGGGCGAGCTTTCTTT.

The chain uses TRBV7-2 and TRBJ2-5; TRBD2 agrees at 9 bases. The V gene end was trimmed by 1 base and the J gene end by 2 bases; junction bases not matched to a gene: 5. CDR3 length: 16 amino acids. CDR1 is SGHTA and CDR2 is FQGNSA in the germline V gene. The CDR3 is CASSLGSAGGQETQYF. CDR3 sequence (DNA): TGTGCCAGCAGCTTAGGGTCCGCGGGAGGGCAAGAGACCCAGTACTTC.

The rearrangement joins TRBV20-1 to TRBJ2-3, with 9 bases matching TRBD2. With V trimmed by 6 bases and J by 2 bases, 9 bases remained unmatched. The CDR3 runs 15 residues. CDR1 DFQATT and CDR2 SNEGSKA come from the germline V gene (reference sequence). DNA of the CDR3: TGCAGTGCCCGGCTAGCGGGGAAAACCACAGATACGCAGTATTTT. It is translated as CSARLAGKTTDTQYF.

This clonotype came up once. The chain has TRBV29-1 and TRBJ1-1; possible D gene TRBD1, 5 bases. The CDR3 sequence is 12 residues long. Germline V gives CDR1 SQVTM, CDR2 ANQGSEA. V shed 5 bases and J shed 4 bases, with 11 bases lying between them. CDR3 nucleotide sequence: TGCAGCGTTTTTCAGGGTCTCACTGAAGCTTTCTTT. Translated, it gives CSVFQGLTEAFF. The full variable domain, rest sourced from reference TRBV29-1 and TRBJ1-1, is SAVISQKPSRDICQRGTSLTIQCQVDSQVTMMFWYRQQPGQSLTLIATANQGSEATYESGFVIDKFPISRPNLTFSTLTVSNMSPEDSSIYLCSVFQGLTEAFFGQGTRLTVV.

This chain joins TRBV6-2 or TRBV6-3 and TRBJ1-4; D ambiguous. The V end lost 0 bases, the J end lost 7 bases, and 15 bases lay between the germline ends. This CDR3 has 16 amino acids. Germline V CDR1 and CDR2: MNHEY, SVGEGT. The CDR3 DNA reads TGTGCCAGCAGTTACTCGATAACCCCGAGTGGTGAAAAACTGTTTTTT. Translated, it gives CASSYSITPSGEKLFF.

There are a few counts of this clonotype. The chain uses TRBV9 and TRBJ2-6; D is ambiguous. Germline loops: CDR1 SGDLS, CDR2 YYNGEE. Trimming stripped 8 bases from V and 0 bases from J, with 9 bases between. The CDR3 is made up of 14 amino acids. The CDR3 region has the DNA TGTGCCAGTGGCGTGAGCTCTGGGGCCAACGTCCTGACTTTC. It encodes CASGVSSGANVLTF.

V usage is TRBV12-3 or TRBV12-4 and J usage is TRBJ2-2; D is possibly TRBD2 (6 bases). V dropped 6 bases and J dropped 7 bases, with 15 bases sitting between them. The CDR3 spans 14 residues. This CDR3 is CASSPGLLIGELFF. The CDR3 nucleotides read TGTGCCAGCAGCCCGGGACTTCTTATCGGGGAGCTGTTTTTT.

The sample holds a few counts of this clonotype. The chain has TRBV14 and TRBJ2-1; 7 bases are shared with TRBD1. Trimming at V came to 10 bases and at J to 5 bases, leaving 8 bases not matched to a gene. This CDR3 has 13 amino acids. Germline V CDR1 and CDR2: SGHDN, FVKESK. In DNA form, the CDR3 reads TGTGCCAAGCCGGGACAGCATAACAATGAGCAGTTCTTC. Translating gives CAKPGQHNNEQFF. The variable domain in full, with the rest retrieved from reference TRBV14 and TRBJ2-1, is EAGVTQFPSHSVIEKGQTVTLRCDPISGHDNLYWYRRVMGKEIKFLLHFVKESKQDESGMPNNRFLAERTGGTYSTLKVQPAELEDSGVYFCAKPGQHNNEQFFGPGTRLTVL.

The chain couples TRBV7-6 to TRBJ2-3; D gene unclear. The CDR3 totals 12 residues. The germline V gene encodes CDR1 SGHVS and CDR2 FNYEAQ. The V end lost 1 base, the J end lost 4 bases, and 3 bases lay between the germline ends. The CDR3 loop reads CASSLVADTQYF. CDR3 in DNA: TGTGCCAGCAGCTTAGTTGCAGATACGCAGTATTTT.

The chain joins TRBV5-6 to TRBJ1-1; D ambiguous. Trimming removed 3 bases at V and 0 bases at J, with 15 bases between. CDR1 is SGHDT and CDR2 is YYEEEE in the germline V gene. The CDR3 totals 16 residues. The CDR3 loop is CASSSLWRALNTEAFF. The DNA of the CDR3 is TGTGCCAGCAGCTCCTTGTGGAGGGCCCTGAACACTGAAGCTTTCTTT. The variable domain in full, completed from reference TRBV5-6 and TRBJ1-1, reads DAGVTQSPTHLIKTRGQQVTLRCSPKSGHDTVSWYQQALGQGPQFIFQYYEEEERQRGNFPDRFSGHQFPNYSSELNVNALLLGDSALYLCASSSLWRALNTEAFFGQGTRLTVV.

The genes are TRBV5-6 and TRBJ1-2; perhaps TRBD1 as D (5 bases). CDR3 length: 12 amino acids. Trimming removed 4 bases at V and 8 bases at J, with 12 bases between. Looked up from germline, CDR1 is SGHDT and CDR2 is YYEEEE. In DNA form, the CDR3 reads TGTGCCAGCAGCCCGGGGACCTACGGCTACACCTTC. Translated, it gives CASSPGTYGYTF.

The rearrangement uses TRBV12-3 or TRBV12-4 and TRBJ1-6, with TRBD1 matching over 9 bases. CDR3 length equals 16 residues. The ends lost 3 bases at V and 14 bases at J; junction bases unmatched: 14. The CDR3 sequence: CASSFTGGQGRWTLHF. Here the CDR3 DNA reads TGTGCCAGCAGTTTTACCGGGGGACAGGGCCGGTGGACCCTCCACTTT.

The chain combines TRBV20-1 with TRBJ2-3, with D hard to call. Trimming took off 0 bases at V and 4 bases at J, with 14 bases between the two ends. The CDR3 spans 15 residues. Per germline, CDR1 DFQATT and CDR2 SNEGSKA (reference sequence). CDR3 sequence reads: CSARDIGYGSDTQYF. CDR3 nucleotides: TGCAGTGCTAGAGATATCGGGTATGGGTCAGATACGCAGTATTTT.

The chain joins TRBV7-2 to TRBJ2-5, with no clear D. This CDR3 has 15 residues. V lost 5 bases to trimming and J lost 2 bases, with 15 bases between them. CDR1 and CDR2 from the germline V gene are SGHTA and FQGNSA. CDR3: CASSPVVGKQETQYF. CDR3 coding DNA: TGTGCCAGCAGCCCGGTGGTGGGGAAGCAAGAGACCCAGTACTTC.

The rearrangement uses TRBV19 and TRBJ2-6, with D unclear. Germline-derived CDR1 and CDR2 are LNHDA and SQIVND (reference sequence). V lost 3 bases, J lost 0 bases, and 9 bases lay in between. The CDR3 length is 16 residues. As DNA, the CDR3 is TGTGCCAGTAGTATTGAAAAGCGCTCTGGGGCCAACGTCCTGACTTTC. It yields the protein CASSIEKRSGANVLTF.

This chain uses TRBV5-1 with TRBJ1-2, with 9 bases aligning to TRBD1. Germline V gene lookup returns CDR1 SGHRS and CDR2 YFSETQ. The V gene end was trimmed by 5 bases and the J gene end by 2 bases; junction bases not matched to a gene: 7. The CDR3 length is 15 residues. The CDR3 DNA sequence: TGCGCCAGCAGAGAGGGACAGGGCGGGAACTATGGCTACACCTTC. Translation: CASREGQGGNYGYTF.